This TCR beta chain is from a study of T-cell reconstitution after alpha-beta-depleted transplantation in children. Study-wide results and limits: There were reportedly several hundred expanded graft clones from which alpha-beta T cells came about two months after transplant.

This clonotype was recorded many times. Its specificity is unknown. Unique molecular identifiers featured in how the TCRbeta library was prepared. TCRdb ran MiXCR on the PCR reads and lists one entry per CDR3 protein. The repertoire holds roughly 180,000 distinct CDR3 sequences, with 11% as singletons. Sequencing was performed on PBMCs, taken before TCRalphabeta/CD19-depleted stem cell transplant. This clonotype was obtained from a boy aged 2-15 years with acute myeloid leukemia, due to receive a stem cell transplant.

The CDR3 region is CASRKTGTGNSPLHF. The DNA of the CDR3 is TGTGCCAGCAGGAAAACCGGGACCGGTAATTCACCCCTCCACTTT. The chain is built from TRBV12-3 or TRBV12-4 and TRBJ1-6, with a possible D match to TRBD1 (5 bases). This CDR3 is 15 amino acids long. Trimming took 6 bases from V and 6 from J, leaving 15 bases between them.